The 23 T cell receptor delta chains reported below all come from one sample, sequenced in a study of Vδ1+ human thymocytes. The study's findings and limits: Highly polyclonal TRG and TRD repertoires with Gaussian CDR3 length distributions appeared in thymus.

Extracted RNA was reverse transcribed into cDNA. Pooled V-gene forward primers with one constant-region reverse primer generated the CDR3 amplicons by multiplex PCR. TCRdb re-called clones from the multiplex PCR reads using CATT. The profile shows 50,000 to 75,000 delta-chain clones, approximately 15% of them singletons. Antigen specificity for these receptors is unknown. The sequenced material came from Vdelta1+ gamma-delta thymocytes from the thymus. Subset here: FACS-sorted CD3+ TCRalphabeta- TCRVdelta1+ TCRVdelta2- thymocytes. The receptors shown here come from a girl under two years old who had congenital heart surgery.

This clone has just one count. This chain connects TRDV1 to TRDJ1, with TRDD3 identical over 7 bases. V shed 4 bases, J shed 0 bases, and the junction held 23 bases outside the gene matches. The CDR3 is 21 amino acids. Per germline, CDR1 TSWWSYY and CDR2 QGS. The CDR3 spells CALGAKTTGGDKGRDTDKLIF. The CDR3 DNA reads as TGTGCTCTTGGGGCCAAGACTACGGGAGGGGATAAAGGGAGGGACACCGATAAACTCATCTTT.

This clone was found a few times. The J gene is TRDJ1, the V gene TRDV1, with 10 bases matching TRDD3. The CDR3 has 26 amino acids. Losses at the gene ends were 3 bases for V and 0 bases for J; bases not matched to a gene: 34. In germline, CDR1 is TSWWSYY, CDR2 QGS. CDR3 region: CALGDQIKAFLLTDWGILKYTDKLIF. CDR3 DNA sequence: TGTGCTCTTGGGGACCAAATCAAGGCCTTCCTGCTGACGGACTGGGGGATCCTGAAGTACACCGATAAACTCATCTTT.

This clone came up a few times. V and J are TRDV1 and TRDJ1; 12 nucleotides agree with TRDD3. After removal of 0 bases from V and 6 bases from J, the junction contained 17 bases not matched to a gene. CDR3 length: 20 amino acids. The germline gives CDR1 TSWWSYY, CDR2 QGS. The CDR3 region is CALGELTIPVRLGDTNKLIF. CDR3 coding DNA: TGTGCTCTTGGGGAACTAACCATCCCTGTTCGACTGGGGGATACCAATAAACTCATCTTT.

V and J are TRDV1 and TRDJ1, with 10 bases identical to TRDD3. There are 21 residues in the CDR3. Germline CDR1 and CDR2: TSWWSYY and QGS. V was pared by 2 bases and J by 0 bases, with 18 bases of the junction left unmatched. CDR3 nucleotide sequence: TGTGCTCTTGGGGAAAGGTGCCTTAATTACTGGGGGATCGGGTACACCGATAAACTCATCTTT. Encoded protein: CALGERCLNYWGIGYTDKLIF.

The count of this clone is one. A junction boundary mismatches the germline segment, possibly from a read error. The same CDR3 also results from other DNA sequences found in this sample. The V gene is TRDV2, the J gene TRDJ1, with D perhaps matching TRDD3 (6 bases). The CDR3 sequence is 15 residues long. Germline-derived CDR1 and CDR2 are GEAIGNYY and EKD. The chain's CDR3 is CACGGYWDATDKLIF. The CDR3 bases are TGCGCCTGTGGTGGATACTGGGATGCGACCGACAAACTCATCTTT.

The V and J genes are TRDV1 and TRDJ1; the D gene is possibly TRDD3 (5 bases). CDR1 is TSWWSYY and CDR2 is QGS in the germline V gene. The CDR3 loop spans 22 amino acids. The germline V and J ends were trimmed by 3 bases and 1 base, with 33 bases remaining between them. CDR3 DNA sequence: TGTGCTCTTGGGGACCCATATATTAGCCCAAAAACGGGACTAGGGGGCACCGATAAACTCATCTTT. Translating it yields CALGDPYISPKTGLGGTDKLIF.

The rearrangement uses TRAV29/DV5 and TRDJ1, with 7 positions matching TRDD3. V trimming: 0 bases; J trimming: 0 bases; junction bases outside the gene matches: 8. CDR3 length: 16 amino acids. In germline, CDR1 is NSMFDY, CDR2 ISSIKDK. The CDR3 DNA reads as TGTGCAGCAAGCGCGAGGGGGGATGGGTACACCGATAAACTCATCTTT. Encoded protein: CAASARGDGYTDKLIF.

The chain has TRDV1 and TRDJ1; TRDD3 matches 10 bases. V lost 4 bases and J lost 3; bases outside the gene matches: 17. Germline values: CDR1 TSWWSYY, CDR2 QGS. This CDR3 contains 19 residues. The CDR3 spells CALGAYFLRGDTRPDKLIF. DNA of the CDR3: TGTGCTCTTGGGGCTTACTTCCTACGGGGGGATACGCGTCCCGATAAACTCATCTTT.

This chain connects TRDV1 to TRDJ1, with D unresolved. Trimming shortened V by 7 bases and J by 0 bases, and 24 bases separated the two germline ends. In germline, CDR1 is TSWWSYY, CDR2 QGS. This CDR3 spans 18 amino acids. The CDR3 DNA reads TGTGCTCTTGTTGTGGGAGGACCCGGACCCTGGTACACCGATAAACTCATCTTT. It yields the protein CALVVGGPGPWYTDKLIF.

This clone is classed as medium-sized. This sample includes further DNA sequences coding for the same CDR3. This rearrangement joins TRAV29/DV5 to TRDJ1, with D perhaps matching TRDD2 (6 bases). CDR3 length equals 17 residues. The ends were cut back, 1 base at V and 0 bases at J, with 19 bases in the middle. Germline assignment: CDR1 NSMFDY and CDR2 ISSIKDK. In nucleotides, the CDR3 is TGTGCAGCAAGCTCCTACACATTCGGGAAGGACACCGATAAACTCATCTTT. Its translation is CAASSYTFGKDTDKLIF.

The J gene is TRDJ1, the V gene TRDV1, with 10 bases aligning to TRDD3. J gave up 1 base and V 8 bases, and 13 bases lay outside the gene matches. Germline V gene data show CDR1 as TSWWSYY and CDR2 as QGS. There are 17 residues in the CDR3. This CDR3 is CALLGVKLGDGTDKLIF. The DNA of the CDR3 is TGTGCTCTTTTGGGGGTGAAACTGGGGGATGGCACCGATAAACTCATCTTT.

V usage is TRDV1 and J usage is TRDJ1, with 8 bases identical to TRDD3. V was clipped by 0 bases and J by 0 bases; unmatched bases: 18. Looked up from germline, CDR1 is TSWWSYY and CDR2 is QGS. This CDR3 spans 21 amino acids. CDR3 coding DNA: TGTGCTCTTGGGGAACTAGCCAGCACGCGCTGGGGGACTCTCTACACCGATAAACTCATCTTT. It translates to CALGELASTRWGTLYTDKLIF.

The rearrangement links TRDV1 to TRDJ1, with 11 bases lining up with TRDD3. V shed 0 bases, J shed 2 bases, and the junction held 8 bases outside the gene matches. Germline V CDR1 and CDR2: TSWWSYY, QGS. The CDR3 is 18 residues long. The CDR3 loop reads CALGELSYWGIITDKLIF. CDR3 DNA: TGTGCTCTTGGGGAACTATCCTACTGGGGGATAATTACCGATAAACTCATCTTT.

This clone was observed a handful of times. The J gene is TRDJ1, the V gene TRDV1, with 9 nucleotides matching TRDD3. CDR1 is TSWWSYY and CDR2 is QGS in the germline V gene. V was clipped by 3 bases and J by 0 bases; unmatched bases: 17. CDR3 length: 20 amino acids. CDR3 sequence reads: CALGDPPFPVLGDHTDKLIF. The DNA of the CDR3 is TGTGCTCTTGGGGACCCCCCCTTTCCTGTACTGGGGGACCACACCGATAAACTCATCTTT.

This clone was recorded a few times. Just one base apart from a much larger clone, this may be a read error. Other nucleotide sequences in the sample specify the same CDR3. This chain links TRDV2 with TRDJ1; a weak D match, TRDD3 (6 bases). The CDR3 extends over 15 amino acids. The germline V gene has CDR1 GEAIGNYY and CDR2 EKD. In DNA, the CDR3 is TGTGCCTGTGGTGGATACTGGGATGCGACCGACAAACTCATCTTT. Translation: CACGGYWDATDKLIF.

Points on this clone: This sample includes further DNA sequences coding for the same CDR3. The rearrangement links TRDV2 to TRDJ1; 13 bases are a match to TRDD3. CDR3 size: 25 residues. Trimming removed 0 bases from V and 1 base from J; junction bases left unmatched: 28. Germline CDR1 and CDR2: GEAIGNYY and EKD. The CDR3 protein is CACDTEYHAVLGDTMSVVRTDKLIF. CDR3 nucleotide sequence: TGTGCCTGTGACACCGAATATCATGCCGTACTGGGGGATACGATGTCAGTAGTACGCACCGATAAACTCATCTTT.

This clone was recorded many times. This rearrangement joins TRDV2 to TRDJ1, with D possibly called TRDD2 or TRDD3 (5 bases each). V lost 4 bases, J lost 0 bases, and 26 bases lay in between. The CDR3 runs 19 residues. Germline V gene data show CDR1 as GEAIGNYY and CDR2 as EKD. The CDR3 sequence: CACEDGTGTYRGYTDKLIF. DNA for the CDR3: TGTGCCTGTGAGGACGGTACTGGAACCTACCGGGGGTACACCGATAAACTCATCTTT.

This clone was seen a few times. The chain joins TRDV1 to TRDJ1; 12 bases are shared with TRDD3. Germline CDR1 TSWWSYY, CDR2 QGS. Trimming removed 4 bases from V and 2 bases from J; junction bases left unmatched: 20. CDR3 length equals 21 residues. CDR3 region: CALGGLRPYCLGDTWTDKLIF. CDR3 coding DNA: TGTGCTCTTGGGGGCCTCCGGCCCTACTGCCTGGGGGATACGTGGACCGATAAACTCATCTTT.

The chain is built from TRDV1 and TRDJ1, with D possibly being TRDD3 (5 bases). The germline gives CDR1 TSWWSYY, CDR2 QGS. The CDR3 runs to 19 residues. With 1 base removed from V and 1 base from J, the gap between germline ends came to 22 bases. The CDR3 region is CALGERRFTLGDPTDKLIF. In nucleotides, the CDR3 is TGTGCTCTTGGGGAACGAAGGTTTACGTTAGGGGACCCCACCGATAAACTCATCTTT.

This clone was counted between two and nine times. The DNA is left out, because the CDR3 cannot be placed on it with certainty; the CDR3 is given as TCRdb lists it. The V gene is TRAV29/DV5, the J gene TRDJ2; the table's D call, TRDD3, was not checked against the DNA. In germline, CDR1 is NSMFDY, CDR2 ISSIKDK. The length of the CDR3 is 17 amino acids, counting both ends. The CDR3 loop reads CSVLLCSKRRRMVLRFF.

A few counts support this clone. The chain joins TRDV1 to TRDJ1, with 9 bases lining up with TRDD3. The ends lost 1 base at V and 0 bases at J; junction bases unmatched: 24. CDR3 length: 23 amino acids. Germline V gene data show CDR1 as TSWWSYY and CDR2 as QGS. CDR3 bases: TGTGCTCTTGGGGAACAATCTGGTCCGATGGGGGGGGATACCCCCTTGTACACCGATAAACTCATCTTT. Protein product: CALGEQSGPMGGDTPLYTDKLIF.

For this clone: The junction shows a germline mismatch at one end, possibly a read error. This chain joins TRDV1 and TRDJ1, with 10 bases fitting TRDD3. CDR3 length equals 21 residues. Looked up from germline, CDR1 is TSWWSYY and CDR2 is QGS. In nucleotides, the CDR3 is TGTGCTCCTGGGGACACTTCCCGTACTGGGGGATCCCCTTATTACACCGATAAACTCATCTTT. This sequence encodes CAPGDTSRTGGSPYYTDKLIF.

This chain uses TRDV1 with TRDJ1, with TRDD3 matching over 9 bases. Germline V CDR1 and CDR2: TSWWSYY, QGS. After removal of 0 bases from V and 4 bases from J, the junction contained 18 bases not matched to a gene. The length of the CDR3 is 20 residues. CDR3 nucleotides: TGTGCTCTTGGGGAACTGAGCACGAGGCTTTTTTACTGGGGGAACGATAAACTCATCTTT. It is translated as CALGELSTRLFYWGNDKLIF.